Listed below are T cell receptor beta chains from one sample, sequenced in a study of OX40 agonist ivuxolimab in advanced cancers. Assay used: immunoSEQ multiplex PCR; TCRdb lists only in-frame clones, some missing. The data show tens of thousands of clones, around nine tenths seen once. Sequenced here: CD4+ or CD8+ T cells sorted from blood, sampled in a trial of the OX40 agonist ivuxolimab. Receptors were obtained from an adult with an advanced solid tumor such as melanoma, head and neck, liver or kidney cancer. Each CDR3 is given with its conserved first and last residue. Each record gives: D gene, V gene, clone size, J gene, CDR3 protein, CDR3 DNA. D genes are given only for firm matches. For some rows the clone size is stated as once, few or many, or as a class when expanded; others skip it.

d_call: .
v_call: TRBV7-3
clone_size: .
j_call: TRBJ1-1
cdr3_aa: CASSPQKGGLTEAFF
cdr3_nt: TGTGCCAGCAGCCCCCAAAAGGGGGGGCTCACTGAAGCTTTCTTT

d_call: TRBD2
v_call: TRBV10-3
clone_size: .
j_call: TRBJ2-1
cdr3_aa: CAISGLAGNEQFF
cdr3_nt: TGTGCCATCTCCGGACTAGCCGGGAATGAGCAGTTCTTC

d_call: TRBD1
v_call: TRBV4-2
clone_size: .
j_call: TRBJ2-1
cdr3_aa: CASSRDRDNEQFF
cdr3_nt: TGTGCCAGCAGCCGCGACAGGGACAATGAGCAGTTCTTC

d_call: TRBD1
v_call: TRBV7-2
clone_size: .
j_call: TRBJ1-4
cdr3_aa: CASSSALGQGGEKLFF
cdr3_nt: TGTGCCAGCAGCTCGGCCCTGGGACAGGGAGGCGAAAAACTGTTTTTT

d_call: .
v_call: TRBV27
clone_size: .
j_call: TRBJ2-5
cdr3_aa: CASRDRQDPRETQYF
cdr3_nt: TGTGCCAGCAGGGACCGCCAGGACCCAAGAGAGACCCAGTACTTC

d_call: .
v_call: TRBV30
clone_size: .
j_call: TRBJ2-7
cdr3_aa: CAWSVSWGQYF
cdr3_nt: TGTGCCTGGAGTGTATCCTGGGGGCAGTACTTC

d_call: TRBD1
v_call: TRBV5-1
clone_size: .
j_call: TRBJ1-2
cdr3_aa: CASSLSPQGAYGYTF
cdr3_nt: TGCGCCAGCAGCTTGAGTCCCCAGGGGGCCTATGGCTACACCTTC

d_call: .
v_call: TRBV5-1
clone_size: .
j_call: TRBJ2-4
cdr3_aa: CASSLDGGENIQYF
cdr3_nt: TGCGCCAGCAGCTTGGATGGTGGGGAAAACATTCAGTACTTC

d_call: .
v_call: TRBV7-7
clone_size: .
j_call: TRBJ2-2
cdr3_aa: CASSLGAGSGELFF
cdr3_nt: TGTGCCAGCAGCTTAGGGGCGGGGAGCGGGGAGCTGTTTTTT

d_call: .
v_call: TRBV5-1
clone_size: .
j_call: TRBJ2-4
cdr3_aa: CASSLWPPEGENIQYF
cdr3_nt: TGCGCCAGCAGCTTGTGGCCTCCCGAAGGGGAAAACATTCAGTACTTC

d_call: TRBD2
v_call: TRBV11-3
clone_size: .
j_call: TRBJ2-3
cdr3_aa: CASIIGREGRDTQYF
cdr3_nt: TGTGCCAGCATCATCGGGCGGGAGGGCCGCGATACGCAGTATTTT

d_call: TRBD1
v_call: TRBV6-5
clone_size: once
j_call: TRBJ1-5
cdr3_aa: CASSRTGEDQPQHF
cdr3_nt: TGTGCCAGCAGTAGGACAGGGGAGGATCAGCCCCAGCATTTT

d_call: TRBD2
v_call: TRBV7-2
clone_size: .
j_call: TRBJ2-2
cdr3_aa: CASSRLAGGPGGELFF
cdr3_nt: TGTGCCAGCAGCCGGCTAGCGGGAGGGCCAGGCGGGGAGCTGTTTTTT

d_call: .
v_call: TRBV4-2
clone_size: .
j_call: TRBJ2-5
cdr3_aa: CASSRTEQPQETQYF
cdr3_nt: TGTGCCAGCAGCCGCACTGAGCAGCCGCAAGAGACCCAGTACTTC

d_call: .
v_call: TRBV29-1
clone_size: .
j_call: TRBJ2-1
cdr3_aa: CSVEIRGSSYNEQFF
cdr3_nt: TGCAGCGTTGAAATTCGGGGGAGCTCCTACAATGAGCAGTTCTTC

d_call: .
v_call: TRBV19
clone_size: .
j_call: TRBJ2-2
cdr3_aa: CASRGDLNTGELFF
cdr3_nt: TGTGCCAGTAGGGGGGACTTGAACACCGGGGAGCTGTTTTTT

d_call: .
v_call: TRBV18
clone_size: .
j_call: TRBJ2-5
cdr3_aa: CASSPVGFQETQYF
cdr3_nt: TGTGCCAGCTCACCGGTCGGATTCCAAGAGACCCAGTACTTC

d_call: TRBD1
v_call: TRBV5-4
clone_size: .
j_call: TRBJ2-5
cdr3_aa: CASSGQGGETQYF
cdr3_nt: TGTGCCAGCAGCGGACAGGGGGGGGAGACCCAGTACTTC

d_call: .
v_call: TRBV10-1
clone_size: .
j_call: TRBJ2-7
cdr3_aa: CASSPQGPDSYEQYF
cdr3_nt: TGCGCCAGCAGTCCACAGGGACCCGATTCCTACGAGCAGTACTTC

d_call: .
v_call: TRBV6-6
clone_size: .
j_call: TRBJ2-7
cdr3_aa: CARRQRDNEQYF
cdr3_nt: TGTGCCAGGAGACAGAGGGACAACGAGCAGTACTTC

d_call: TRBD1
v_call: TRBV5-4
clone_size: once
j_call: TRBJ1-2
cdr3_aa: CASSLAGGNYGYTF
cdr3_nt: TGTGCCAGCAGCTTGGCAGGGGGCAACTATGGCTACACCTTC

d_call: .
v_call: TRBV19
clone_size: .
j_call: TRBJ2-1
cdr3_aa: CASSIGGRSHDEQFF
cdr3_nt: TGTGCCAGTAGTATCGGAGGGAGAAGTCACGATGAGCAGTTCTTC

d_call: .
v_call: TRBV10-2
clone_size: .
j_call: TRBJ1-5
cdr3_aa: CASSVHYGSNQPQHF
cdr3_nt: TGCGCCAGCAGTGTGCATTATGGGAGCAATCAGCCCCAGCATTTT

d_call: .
v_call: TRBV2
clone_size: .
j_call: TRBJ2-2
cdr3_aa: CASRLGANTGELFF
cdr3_nt: TGTGCCAGCAGATTGGGGGCGAACACCGGGGAGCTGTTTTTT

d_call: .
v_call: TRBV30
clone_size: .
j_call: TRBJ1-6
cdr3_aa: CAWKDHNSPLHF
cdr3_nt: TGTGCCTGGAAGGACCATAATTCACCCCTCCACTTT

d_call: .
v_call: TRBV10-3
clone_size: .
j_call: TRBJ1-3
cdr3_aa: CAISGTVGQSGNTIYF
cdr3_nt: TGTGCCATCAGTGGGACGGTGGGCCAGTCTGGAAACACCATATATTTT

d_call: TRBD1
v_call: TRBV7-9
clone_size: .
j_call: TRBJ2-3
cdr3_aa: CASSSTGAHTQYF
cdr3_nt: TGTGCCAGCAGCTCTACAGGGGCCCATACGCAGTATTTT

d_call: TRBD1
v_call: TRBV6-5
clone_size: .
j_call: TRBJ2-4
cdr3_aa: CASSSGLGTVENIQYF
cdr3_nt: TGTGCCAGCAGTTCGGGGCTGGGGACAGTTGAAAACATTCAGTACTTC

d_call: .
v_call: TRBV2
clone_size: .
j_call: TRBJ1-1
cdr3_aa: CASSVGDGKNTEAFF
cdr3_nt: TGTGCCAGCAGTGTAGGGGACGGGAAGAACACTGAAGCTTTCTTT

d_call: TRBD1
v_call: TRBV25-1
clone_size: .
j_call: TRBJ2-2
cdr3_aa: CASSPGQGADTGELFF
cdr3_nt: TGTGCCAGCAGCCCGGGACAGGGGGCGGACACCGGGGAGCTGTTTTTT

d_call: TRBD2
v_call: TRBV27
clone_size: few
j_call: TRBJ2-5
cdr3_aa: CASSMGGFQETQYF
cdr3_nt: TGTGCCAGCAGTATGGGGGGGTTCCAAGAGACCCAGTACTTC

d_call: .
v_call: TRBV10-3
clone_size: .
j_call: TRBJ2-3
cdr3_aa: CATNRRTSTDTQYF
cdr3_nt: TGTGCCACCAACCGGCGGACTAGCACAGATACGCAGTATTTT

d_call: TRBD1
v_call: TRBV19
clone_size: .
j_call: TRBJ1-2
cdr3_aa: CASTDRGMNYGYTF
cdr3_nt: TGTGCCAGTACCGACAGGGGGATGAATTATGGCTACACCTTT

d_call: .
v_call: TRBV19
clone_size: .
j_call: TRBJ1-3
cdr3_aa: CASSREGRSSGNTIYF
cdr3_nt: TGTGCCAGTAGTAGGGAGGGACGTAGCTCTGGAAACACCATATATTTT

d_call: .
v_call: TRBV5-8
clone_size: .
j_call: TRBJ2-5
cdr3_aa: CASSLRRSGEQYF
cdr3_nt: TGTGCCAGCAGCTTGCGAAGGTCGGGAGAGCAGTACTTC

d_call: .
v_call: TRBV29-1
clone_size: .
j_call: TRBJ2-7
cdr3_aa: CSVGARGGQYF
cdr3_nt: TGCAGCGTAGGGGCGAGGGGAGGGCAGTACTTC

d_call: .
v_call: TRBV10-1
clone_size: .
j_call: TRBJ1-5
cdr3_aa: CASSEFPGRYSNQPQHF
cdr3_nt: TGCGCCAGCAGTGAGTTTCCGGGACGGTATAGCAATCAGCCCCAGCATTTT

d_call: TRBD2
v_call: TRBV4-3
clone_size: .
j_call: TRBJ2-1
cdr3_aa: CASSQVGTSGSNEQFF
cdr3_nt: TGCGCCAGCAGCCAAGTCGGGACTAGCGGGAGCAATGAGCAGTTCTTC

d_call: TRBD2
v_call: TRBV6-5
clone_size: .
j_call: TRBJ2-2
cdr3_aa: CASRLQAGGSGELFF
cdr3_nt: TGTGCCAGCCGACTCCAAGCGGGGGGCAGCGGGGAGCTGTTTTTT

d_call: .
v_call: TRBV15
clone_size: .
j_call: TRBJ2-1
cdr3_aa: CATSRTRLGGNEQFF
cdr3_nt: TGTGCCACCAGCAGAACTCGCCTAGGCGGCAATGAGCAGTTCTTC

d_call: .
v_call: TRBV5-6
clone_size: .
j_call: TRBJ2-2
cdr3_aa: CASSLGSAYTGELFF
cdr3_nt: TGTGCCAGCAGCTTGGGATCAGCTTACACCGGGGAGCTGTTTTTT

d_call: .
v_call: TRBV7-6
clone_size: .
j_call: TRBJ2-2
cdr3_aa: CASSFGQEIIGELFF
cdr3_nt: TGTGCCAGCAGCTTCGGTCAGGAGATCATCGGGGAGCTGTTTTTT

d_call: .
v_call: TRBV27
clone_size: few
j_call: TRBJ1-1
cdr3_aa: CASSLQRGMDAFF
cdr3_nt: TGTGCCAGCAGTCTACAGAGGGGAATGGACGCTTTCTTT

d_call: TRBD1
v_call: TRBV6-1
clone_size: .
j_call: TRBJ2-1
cdr3_aa: CASSKGQGWNEQFF
cdr3_nt: TGTGCCAGCAGCAAGGGACAGGGGTGGAATGAGCAGTTCTTC

d_call: TRBD2
v_call: TRBV27
clone_size: .
j_call: TRBJ2-1
cdr3_aa: CASRVTTGGYNEQFF
cdr3_nt: TGTGCCAGCAGAGTTACGACGGGAGGCTACAATGAGCAGTTCTTC